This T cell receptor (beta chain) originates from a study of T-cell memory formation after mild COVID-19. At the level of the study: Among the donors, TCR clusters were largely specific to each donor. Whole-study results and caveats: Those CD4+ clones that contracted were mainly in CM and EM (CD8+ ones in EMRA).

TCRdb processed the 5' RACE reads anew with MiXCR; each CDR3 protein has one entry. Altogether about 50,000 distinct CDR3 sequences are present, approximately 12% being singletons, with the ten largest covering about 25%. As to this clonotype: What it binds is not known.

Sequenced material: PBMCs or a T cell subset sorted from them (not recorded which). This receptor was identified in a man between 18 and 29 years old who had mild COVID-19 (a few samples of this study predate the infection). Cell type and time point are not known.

The CDR3 is CASSHPSGGKNIQYF. DNA for the CDR3: TGTGCCAGCAGCCATCCTAGCGGGGGTAAAAACATTCAGTACTTC. This chain joins TRBV3-1 and TRBJ2-4; 10 bases line up with TRBD2. Germline V gene sequence: CDR1 LGHDT, CDR2 YNNKEL (reference sequence). The J segment lost 4 bases and the V segment lost 3 bases, leaving 3 bases of the junction unmatched. This CDR3 is 15 amino acids long.